These 24 T cell receptor beta chains were all obtained from the same sample, sequenced in a study of blood T cells in healthy people across ages. The use of a sample-barcoded 5' primer and a J-beta primer mix characterized a second PCR of roughly 7 to 12 cycles. TCRdb recomputed calls from the 5' RACE reads with MiXCR, one row per CDR3 protein. The sample records about 2 million distinct CDR3 sequences, roughly 49% being singletons. Input material: blood. These receptors all come from a middle-aged woman in good health.

The chain joins TRBV4-2 to TRBJ2-3; D call uncertain. Germline lookup yields CDR1 LGHNA and CDR2 YNFKEQ. Deletions cut 0 bases from V and 2 bases from J, with 6 bases between. The CDR3 contains 14 residues. CDR3 region: CASSQDLYTDTQYF. The CDR3 region has the DNA TGTGCCAGCAGCCAAGACCTGTACACAGATACGCAGTATTTT.

This clonotype was counted between two and nine times. The gene calls are TRBV29-1 and TRBJ2-1; D ambiguous. Trimming took 4 bases from V and 6 from J, leaving 13 bases between them. Germline lookup yields CDR1 SQVTM and CDR2 ANQGSEA. The CDR3 covers 13 residues. The CDR3 DNA follows: TGCAGCGTTGTGCCTTCCTCGGGCAATGAGCAGTTCTTC. Amino acids: CSVVPSSGNEQFF.

This clonotype occurred a few times. The CDR3 nucleotides are TGTGCCAGCGGAGATAGCGGGGAGGACACAGATACGCAGTATTTT. It encodes CASGDSGEDTDTQYF. This sequence joins TRBV7-2 and TRBJ2-3, with 8 bases fitting TRBD2. Germline V lookup: CDR1 SGHTA, CDR2 FQGNSA. The CDR3 consists of 15 residues. After removal of 8 bases from V and 2 bases from J, the junction contained 9 bases not matched to a gene.

This chain uses TRBV7-9 with TRBJ2-7, with D possibly matching TRBD1 (6 bases). The end of the DNA is better explained by TRBJ2-5, so the J call may be wrong. Looked up from germline, CDR1 is SEHNR and CDR2 is FQNEAQ (reference sequence). The length of the CDR3 is 15 residues. The CDR3 reads CASSLEPGGSETQYF. The CDR3, as DNA: TGTGCCAGCAGCTTAGAGCCTGGGGGCAGTGAGACCCAGTACTTC.

This clonotype has a count of ten or more. The chain carries TRBV27 and TRBJ2-7; 9 positions match TRBD1. The germline gives CDR1 MNHEY, CDR2 SMNVEV (reference sequence). Trimming at V came to 2 bases and at J to 3 bases, leaving 2 bases not matched to a gene. This CDR3 is 14 amino acids long. This CDR3 is CASSLADRGYEQYF. CDR3 bases: TGTGCCAGCAGTTTAGCGGACAGGGGCTACGAGCAGTACTTC.

The rearrangement uses TRBV7-9 and TRBJ2-5; D remains ambiguous. The V end lost 7 bases, the J end lost 1 base, and 10 bases lay between the germline ends. Germline V gene sequence: CDR1 SEHNR, CDR2 FQNEAQ (reference sequence). This CDR3 is 13 amino acids long. The CDR3 protein is CASIHPGQETQYF. CDR3 DNA sequence: TGTGCCAGCATCCACCCGGGCCAAGAGACCCAGTACTTC.

The V call is TRBV2, the J call TRBJ2-1; perhaps TRBD1 as D (7 bases). CDR1 SNHLY and CDR2 FYNNEI come from the germline V gene. The CDR3 sequence is 17 residues long. Trimming left V 6 bases short and J 5 bases short, with 23 bases between. CDR3 loop: CASSQRGGGLGDNEQFF. In nucleotides, the CDR3 is TGTGCCAGCAGCCAGCGAGGAGGGGGCCTCGGCGACAATGAGCAGTTCTTC.

The genes are TRBV9 and TRBJ2-1, with TRBD2 matching 12 bases. V shed 4 bases and J 12 bases; nucleotides not matched to a gene: 8. This CDR3 region has 14 residues. Per the germline V gene, CDR1 is SGDLS and CDR2 is YYNGEE. The CDR3 loop reads CASSQTSGGWGQFF. The CDR3 nucleotides read TGTGCCAGCAGCCAGACTAGCGGGGGCTGGGGGCAGTTCTTC.

This clonotype was detected many times. The chain recombines TRBV20-1 with TRBJ2-7, with 11 bases that match TRBD2. The CDR3 is 13 amino acids. V gave up 4 bases and J gave up 3 bases; unmatched junction bases: 2. CDR1 DFQATT and CDR2 SNEGSKA come from the germline V gene (reference sequence). The CDR3 bases are TGCAGTGCTAAACTAGCGGGGGTCTACGAGCAGTACTTC. Protein: CSAKLAGVYEQYF.

The chain employs TRBV9 and TRBJ1-5; D gene uncertain. The V end lost 2 bases, the J end lost 9 bases, and 12 bases lay between the germline ends. This CDR3 spans 13 amino acids. Germline values: CDR1 SGDLS, CDR2 YYNGEE. This CDR3 is CASSVADKGPQHF. The CDR3 DNA follows: TGTGCCAGCAGCGTTGCAGACAAGGGGCCCCAGCATTTT.

This clonotype came up a few times. For the CDR3, the DNA is TGTGCCAGCAAAATGGAGGATACGCAGTATTTT. The encoded protein is CASKMEDTQYF. This chain uses TRBV2 with TRBJ2-3; D unresolved. The CDR3 has 11 amino acids. V was pared by 7 bases and J by 6 bases, with 8 bases between. Germline CDR1 reads SNHLY; CDR2 reads FYNNEI.

This clonotype appeared a few times. The J gene is TRBJ2-5, the V gene TRBV20-1; TRBD2 matches at 9 bases. Trimming took 5 bases from V and 4 from J; bases not matched to a gene: 14. Germline lookup yields CDR1 DFQATT and CDR2 SNEGSKA (reference sequence). The CDR3 is 16 residues long. The CDR3 DNA reads as TGCAGTGCTTCGATTTCGGCGGGGGGGCCTCGAGAGACCCAGTACTTC. It specifies CSASISAGGPRETQYF.

V is TRBV4-1 and J is TRBJ1-2, with a tentative D call TRBD1 (5 bases). This CDR3 contains 16 residues. CDR1 and CDR2 from the germline V gene are MGHRA and YSYEKL. Trimming shortened V by 3 bases and J by 5 bases, and 19 bases separated the two germline ends. The CDR3 DNA is TGCGCCAGCAGCCAGACAACGCAGGCAGGGCCATATGGCTACACCTTC. Translation: CASSQTTQAGPYGYTF.

V gene TRBV10-2 combines with J gene TRBJ2-3; D is perhaps TRBD1 or TRBD2 (6 bases each). The CDR3 has 11 residues. Trimming removed 7 bases from V and 8 bases from J, with 10 bases in between. Germline CDR1 reads WSHSY; CDR2 reads SAAADI. CDR3 residues: CASIGGGTQYF. CDR3 DNA sequence: TGCGCCAGCATTGGAGGGGGTACGCAGTATTTT.

The CDR3 DNA sequence: TGTGCCATCAGTGAGCGGGTCCTGGGGCTTGACAATGAGCAGTTCTTC. Translation gives CAISERVLGLDNEQFF. The genes are TRBV10-3 and TRBJ2-1; a weak D match, TRBD1 (5 bases). The CDR3 runs 16 residues. CDR1 is ENHRY, CDR2 SYGVKD, per germline. V was trimmed by 2 bases and J by 5 bases, leaving 16 bases between them.

The chain uses TRBV27 and TRBJ2-5; D not resolved. CDR3 length: 14 amino acids. V was clipped by 0 bases and J by 2 bases, with 7 bases between them. Germline V gives CDR1 MNHEY, CDR2 SMNVEV (reference sequence). The CDR3 protein is CASSLSSYQETQYF. CDR3 sequence (DNA): TGTGCCAGCAGTTTATCAAGCTATCAAGAGACCCAGTACTTC.

J is TRBJ2-1 and V is TRBV10-3, with 8 bases aligning to TRBD1. The ends lost 3 bases at V and 3 bases at J; junction bases unmatched: 4. The CDR3 has 15 residues. Germline V gives CDR1 ENHRY, CDR2 SYGVKD. In DNA form, the CDR3 reads TGTGCCATCAGTGATTCAGGGGGCTACTACAATGAGCAGTTCTTC. Amino acid sequence: CAISDSGGYYNEQFF.

This clonotype turned up a few times. The chain uses TRBV6-2 or TRBV6-3 and TRBJ2-1; D possibly corresponds to TRBD1 (6 bases). Germline V lookup: CDR1 MNHEY, CDR2 SVGEGT. Between the trimmed V and J ends, which lost 6 bases and 8 bases, there was a span of 14 bases. CDR3 length: 13 residues. The CDR3 DNA reads as TGTGCCAGCAGGTCTACAGGGTACGATGAGCAGTTCTTC. It is translated as CASRSTGYDEQFF.

The V gene is TRBV20-1, the J gene TRBJ1-2; D is uncertain. Germline loops: CDR1 DFQATT, CDR2 SNEGSKA (reference sequence). This CDR3 region has 12 residues. The V and J ends lost 3 bases and 1 base respectively, with 6 bases between them. Written as DNA, the CDR3 is TGCAGTGCTAGCCACAATAACTATGGCTACACCTTC. Translation: CSASHNNYGYTF.

The rearrangement links TRBV25-1 to TRBJ2-7, with 9 bases that match TRBD1. The germline CDR1 and CDR2 sequences are MGHDK and SYGVNS. The length of the CDR3 is 15 residues. V lost 6 bases to trimming and J lost 2 bases; unmatched junction nucleotides: 8. CDR3 DNA sequence: TGTGCCAGCAGCGGAGGGGGACAGGGAGCCTACGAGCAGTACTTC. This encodes CASSGGGQGAYEQYF.

This clonotype was found a few times. The gene calls are TRBV4-2 and TRBJ2-1; D gene uncertain. The germline V and J ends were trimmed by 4 bases and 0 bases, with 13 bases remaining between them. The CDR3 spans 16 residues. Germline lookup yields CDR1 LGHNA and CDR2 YNFKEQ. The CDR3 DNA is TGTGCCAGCAGCCCGGCCAGCCCAAGCTCCTACAATGAGCAGTTCTTC. Amino acids: CASSPASPSSYNEQFF.

V is TRBV28 and J is TRBJ2-4; D is uncertain. There are 17 residues in the CDR3. Germline V CDR1 and CDR2: MDHEN, SYDVKM. V was shortened by 4 bases and J by 0 bases, with 16 bases between the two germline ends. The CDR3 DNA is TGTGCCAGCAGTTCAACTCAACTGACGGTAGCCAAAAACATTCAGTACTTC. Its translation is CASSSTQLTVAKNIQYF.

V is TRBV6-5 and J is TRBJ2-5, with TRBD1 identical over 8 bases. The CDR3 loop spans 20 amino acids. CDR1 MNHEY and CDR2 SVGAGI come from the germline V gene. J gave up 3 bases and V 2 bases, and 20 bases lay outside the gene matches. The CDR3 here is CASSYPGAKTDKQGEETQYF. For the CDR3, the DNA is TGTGCCAGCAGTTACCCGGGGGCCAAGACGGATAAACAGGGGGAAGAGACCCAGTACTTC.

Concerning this clonotype: One end of the junction fails to match germline, which may point to a read error. V and J are TRBV7-2 and TRBJ2-3; 8 bases are shared with TRBD2. CDR1 is SGHTA, CDR2 FQGNSA, per germline. The CDR3 runs 14 residues. The CDR3 protein is CASSPGLAADTQCF. The CDR3 nucleotides are TGTGCCAGCAGCCCCGGACTAGCTGCAGATACGCAGTGTTTT.